The 15 T cell receptor beta chains in this list originate from one sample, sequenced in a study of response to subunit inactivated influenza vaccine listed by TCRdb under 2018. Libraries were constructed by RT-PCR. The listed sequencing device is Illumina HiSeq 2500. TCRdb reprocessing: public reads trimmed at Q25 with fastp, clones called with MiXCR, in-frame beta chains kept. Each record represents a unique CDR3 protein, reported with the most common genes and DNA among its rows. The sample table holds about 530,000 distinct CDR3 sequences, of which 12% were seen once. The leading ten clones occupy approximately 10% of the sample. The source material was PBMCs from blood, sampled on the day of vaccination. These TCRs come from a man over 45 who received an inactivated influenza vaccine. Donor details come from another sample of the same person, matched by shared clones.

This clonotype was seen a few times. The chain recombines TRBV27 with TRBJ2-1; D possibly corresponds to TRBD1 (5 bases). CDR3 length: 13 residues. The ends were cut back, 4 bases at V and 5 bases at J, with 9 bases in the middle. Looked up from germline, CDR1 is MNHEY and CDR2 is SMNVEV (reference sequence). The CDR3 is CASSYVTDNEQFF. The CDR3 DNA reads TGTGCCAGCAGTTACGTGACAGACAATGAGCAGTTCTTC.

V usage is TRBV27 and J usage is TRBJ1-2, with 7 positions matching TRBD1. The CDR3 length is 15 residues. CDR1 is MNHEY, CDR2 SMNVEV, per germline (reference sequence). V gave up 3 bases and J gave up 4 bases; unmatched junction bases: 8. CDR3 residues: CASSFGTASFYGYTF. In DNA form, the CDR3 reads TGTGCCAGCAGTTTCGGGACAGCTTCTTTCTATGGCTACACCTTC.

This clonotype was counted between two and nine times. The rearrangement uses TRBV12-3 or TRBV12-4 and TRBJ2-2, with D uncertain. Trimming cost V 0 bases and J 1 base, with 12 bases left between them. This CDR3 is built from 17 residues. CDR3 nucleotide sequence: TGTGCCAGCAGTTTAGCGCTCACAGCCCTGAACACCGGGGAGCTGTTTTTT. It translates to CASSLALTALNTGELFF.

This clonotype has more than one count but fewer than ten. The chain joins TRBV15 to TRBJ2-3; D unclear. V lost 0 bases and J lost 2, with 12 bases in between. CDR1 LNHNV and CDR2 YYDKDF come from the germline V gene (reference sequence). CDR3 length equals 16 residues. The CDR3 region is CATSREILGATDTQYF. For the CDR3, the DNA is TGTGCCACCAGCAGAGAGATCCTCGGTGCCACAGATACGCAGTATTTT.

The V call is TRBV20-1, the J call TRBJ2-7; D perhaps matches TRBD1 (5 bases). Germline lookup yields CDR1 DFQATT and CDR2 SNEGSKA (reference sequence). V was pared by 0 bases and J by 6 bases, with 9 bases between. The CDR3 extends over 12 amino acids. CDR3 in amino acids: CSARDIQGEQYF. The DNA for the CDR3 is TGCAGTGCTAGAGATATCCAGGGCGAGCAGTACTTC.

A few counts support this clonotype. The rearrangement joins TRBV29-1 to TRBJ2-1, with 16 bases matching TRBD2. The germline V gene has CDR1 SQVTM and CDR2 ANQGSEA. The CDR3 runs 15 residues. V lost 7 bases to trimming and J lost 3 bases; unmatched junction nucleotides: 3. The CDR3 sequence is CSGGTSGRGYNEQFF. In DNA form, the CDR3 reads TGCAGCGGAGGGACTAGCGGGAGGGGCTACAATGAGCAGTTCTTC.

The chain is built from TRBV18 and TRBJ2-7; D not resolved. The CDR3 sequence is 14 residues long. The V gene's germline CDR1 is KGHSH and CDR2 LQKENI. The ends were cut back, 3 bases at V and 4 bases at J, with 13 bases in the middle. CDR3 loop: CASSPETIGYEQYF. The CDR3 DNA reads TGTGCCAGCTCACCCGAGACAATAGGATACGAGCAGTACTTC. Combining the CDR3 with reference TRBV18 and TRBJ2-7 gives the whole variable domain NAGVMQNPRHLVRRRGQEARLRCSPMKGHSHVYWYRQLPEEGLKFMVYLQKENIIDESGMPKERFSAEFPKEGPSILRIQQVVRGDSAAYFCASSPETIGYEQYFGPGTRLTVT.

The CDR3 nucleotides read TGCGCCAGCAGCTTGACAGGGGGGAATACTGGGGCCAACGTCCTGACTTTC. Protein sequence: CASSLTGGNTGANVLTF. This chain links TRBV5-1 with TRBJ2-6; TRBD1 matches at 8 bases. J was trimmed by 2 bases and V by 1 base; bases with no gene match: 5. The CDR3 length is 17 residues. Germline-derived CDR1 and CDR2 are SGHRS and YFSETQ.

The table lists this clonotype with a few counts. The chain links TRBV3-1 to TRBJ1-2; no definite D call. Trimming cost V 2 bases and J 0 bases, with 10 bases left between them. The germline CDR1 and CDR2 sequences are LGHDT and YNNKEL (reference sequence). The CDR3 runs to 15 residues. DNA of the CDR3: TGTGCCAGCAGCCAAACCTACACGGCTAACTATGGCTACACCTTC. It is translated as CASSQTYTANYGYTF.

The table lists this clonotype with many counts. The genes are TRBV7-9 and TRBJ2-1; unclear D gene. The germline V and J ends were trimmed by 1 base and 3 bases, with 7 bases remaining between them. The CDR3 has 14 residues. The germline CDR1 and CDR2 sequences are SEHNR and FQNEAQ (reference sequence). CDR3: CASSLDSGYNEQFF. The CDR3 DNA is TGTGCCAGCAGCTTAGATTCGGGCTACAATGAGCAGTTCTTC.

This clonotype was counted between two and nine times. V gene TRBV19 combines with J gene TRBJ2-7, with D perhaps TRBD1 (7 bases). V dropped 11 bases and J dropped 2 bases, with 22 bases sitting between them. Germline V gives CDR1 LNHDA, CDR2 SQIVND (reference sequence). The CDR3 is 15 residues long. The CDR3 DNA sequence: TGTGCCCTCCTAACGGCGGGACAGCGGACCTACGAGCAGTACTTC. Translation: CALLTAGQRTYEQYF.

The rearrangement joins TRBV10-3 to TRBJ2-3, with D unclear. The germline V gene encodes CDR1 ENHRY and CDR2 SYGVKD. The V gene lost 5 bases and the J gene lost 6 bases, with 9 bases spanning the gap. CDR3 length equals 12 residues. Here the CDR3 reads CAISNQEDTQYF. CDR3 bases: TGTGCCATCAGTAACCAGGAGGATACGCAGTATTTT.

This clonotype was seen at least ten times. This chain links TRBV27 with TRBJ2-3; no definite D call. The V end was cut by 8 bases, the J end by 1 base, with 7 bases between. Germline values: CDR1 MNHEY, CDR2 SMNVEV (reference sequence). The length of the CDR3 is 12 residues. CDR3 amino acids: CASSRGTDTQYF. The CDR3 DNA reads as TGTGCCAGCTCAAGAGGCACAGATACGCAGTATTTT.

This clonotype was picked up many times. The genes are TRBV4-2 and TRBJ2-7; TRBD1 is a possible D gene (5 bases). This CDR3 has 15 amino acids. Germline V CDR1 and CDR2: LGHNA, YNFKEQ. V gave up 1 base and J gave up 2 bases, with 12 bases separating them. The CDR3 sequence is CASSQGSGQTYEQYF. The CDR3 nucleotides read TGTGCCAGCAGCCAAGGTTCAGGGCAAACCTACGAGCAGTACTTC.

The chain links TRBV5-1 to TRBJ1-4; maybe TRBD1 (6 bases). Trimming stripped 4 bases from V and 8 bases from J, with 15 bases between. This CDR3 has 14 residues. The germline V gene has CDR1 SGHRS and CDR2 YFSETQ. The CDR3 sequence: CASSATGLREKLFF. CDR3 coding DNA: TGCGCCAGCAGCGCGACAGGCTTAAGGGAAAAACTGTTTTTT.